These T cell receptor beta chains were read from a single sample in a study of cytomegalovirus exposure and HLA in healthy donors. The table came from immunoSEQ multiplex PCR; TCRdb's copy has only in-frame clones and leaves some out. The sample carries almost 200,000 clones, roughly 79% recorded once. Sequencing was performed on PBMCs. The receptors were gathered from a man under 40 in good health and CMV-seronegative. The CDR3 runs from the conserved cysteine through the conserved F or W. A D gene is named only where the DNA matches it firmly. Clone size appears in some rows only: once, few, many, or a class for an expanded clone.

len	abundance	d_gene	j_gene	v_gene	CDR3aa	CDR3nt
14	.	TRBD2	TRBJ2-1	TRBV28	CASSRRLAGNEQFF	TGTGCCAGCAGTCGCAGACTAGCGGGGAATGAGCAGTTCTTC
16	.	TRBD2	TRBJ2-7	TRBV7-6	CASSPRLAADSYEQYF	TGTGCCAGCAGCCCCCGACTAGCGGCTGATTCCTACGAGCAGTACTTC
16	.	TRBD1	TRBJ2-6	TRBV19	CASSIGTGAGANVLTF	TGTGCCAGTAGTATCGGGACAGGGGCTGGGGCCAACGTCCTGACTTTC
17	few	.	TRBJ2-3	TRBV15	CATRDPNEGRPTDTQYF	TGTGCCACCAGGGACCCGAACGAGGGCAGGCCCACAGATACGCAGTATTTT
14	.	.	TRBJ1-4	TRBV6-1	CASRGARADEKLFF	TGTGCCAGCAGGGGGGCAAGGGCGGATGAAAAACTGTTTTTT
14	few	TRBD1	TRBJ2-7	TRBV29-1	CSVEKGQGGYEQYF	TGCAGCGTTGAAAAAGGACAGGGGGGATACGAGCAGTACTTC
14	.	TRBD1	TRBJ2-5	TRBV2	CASSDGTGKETQYF	TGTGCCAGCAGTGATGGGACAGGGAAAGAGACCCAGTACTTC
13	.	.	TRBJ2-3	TRBV9	CASSEGQEDTQYF	TGTGCCAGCAGCGAGGGGCAGGAAGATACGCAGTATTTT
15	.	TRBD1	TRBJ2-1	TRBV27	CASRKDRGSYNEQFF	TGTGCCAGCAGAAAGGACAGGGGGAGCTACAATGAGCAGTTCTTC
11	few	.	TRBJ2-1	TRBV10-2	CASSDGNEQFF	TGCGCCAGCTCTGACGGGAATGAGCAGTTCTTC
15	once	TRBD1	TRBJ1-1	TRBV6-1	CASSAPTGGQNEAFF	TGTGCCAGCAGCGCTCCGACAGGGGGGCAGAATGAAGCTTTCTTT
15	.	TRBD1	TRBJ1-1	TRBV5-1	CASSLPGQGSGEAFF	TGCGCCAGCAGCTTGCCGGGACAGGGTTCGGGTGAAGCTTTCTTT
13	.	.	TRBJ1-1	TRBV19	CASRDKMNTEAFF	TGTGCCAGCAGGGACAAAATGAACACTGAAGCTTTCTTT
15	.	.	TRBJ2-5	TRBV5-6	CASSGRRSGQETQYF	TGTGCCAGCAGCGGCCGCCGGAGCGGCCAAGAGACCCAGTACTTC
16	.	TRBD1	TRBJ1-2	TRBV27	CASSPDRQGVTSGYTF	TGTGCCAGCAGTCCGGACAGACAGGGAGTCACTAGTGGCTACACCTTC
15	.	.	TRBJ1-5	TRBV6-5	CASSPEGGSNQPQHF	TGTGCCAGCAGCCCGGAAGGAGGAAGCAATCAGCCCCAGCATTTT
12	.	.	TRBJ2-7	TRBV28	CASSPGYREQYF	TGTGCCAGCAGCCCGGGGTACCGCGAGCAGTACTTC
17	.	.	TRBJ1-5	TRBV21-1	CASSKVGRPYSNQPQHF	TGTGCCAGCAGCAAAGTGGGCAGGCCCTATAGCAATCAGCCCCAGCATTTT
16	.	TRBD1	TRBJ1-3	TRBV6-5	CASNYGTGMSGNTIYF	TGTGCCAGCAATTATGGGACAGGGATGTCTGGAAACACCATATATTTT
16	.	TRBD1	TRBJ1-4	TRBV7-9	CASSLKSGGEGEKLFF	TGTGCCAGCAGCTTAAAATCAGGGGGCGAGGGTGAAAAACTGTTTTTT
13	.	TRBD1	TRBJ2-1	TRBV29-1	CSADRGLLDEQFF	TGCAGCGCCGACAGGGGACTCCTGGATGAGCAGTTCTTC
15	once	.	TRBJ1-6	TRBV9	CASSRSDRGNAPLHF	TGTGCCAGCAGTCGTAGTGATAGGGGAAATGCGCCCCTCCACTTT
16	.	TRBD2	TRBJ2-3	TRBV5-1	CASSKTSGTNTDTQYF	TGCGCCAGCAGCAAAACTAGCGGGACGAACACAGATACGCAGTATTTT
21	few	.	TRBJ2-7	TRBV12-2	CASRPRGSGTSGSRGTYEQYF	TGTGCAAGTCGCCCGAGGGGGTCGGGGACTAGCGGGAGTAGGGGGACCTACGAGCAGTACTTC
15	.	TRBD1	TRBJ2-7	TRBV11-1	CASSVTGGAGYEQYF	TGTGCCAGCAGCGTAACAGGGGGCGCAGGCTACGAGCAGTACTTC
16	.	TRBD1	TRBJ2-7	TRBV10-3	CAISESSGQAFYEQYF	TGTGCCATCAGTGAGTCTTCGGGACAGGCCTTCTACGAGCAGTACTTC
12	.	TRBD1	TRBJ2-7	TRBV7-9	CSGGQGSYEQYF	TGTTCCGGGGGACAGGGGTCCTACGAGCAGTACTTC
14	few	TRBD1	TRBJ1-2	TRBV9	CASSSGTGVKGYTF	TGTGCCAGCAGCTCCGGGACAGGGGTTAAAGGCTACACCTTC
18	.	TRBD2	TRBJ2-3	TRBV7-9	CASSSGTSFYTGGDTQYF	TGTGCCAGCAGCTCCGGGACTAGCTTTTATACTGGGGGAGATACGCAGTATTTT
12	few	.	TRBJ2-7	TRBV29-1	CSVEEDRYEQYF	TGCAGCGTTGAAGAAGACAGGTACGAGCAGTACTTC
14	.	.	TRBJ2-3	TRBV7-6	CATKGGFSTDTQYF	TGTGCCACGAAAGGCGGATTTAGCACAGATACGCAGTATTTT
13	.	.	TRBJ1-2	TRBV6-1	CASSESSNYGYTF	TGTGCCAGCAGTGAGTCGTCTAACTATGGCTACACCTTC
14	.	TRBD1	TRBJ2-2	TRBV6-1	CASGGQGDTGELFF	TGTGCCAGTGGAGGACAGGGTGACACCGGGGAGCTGTTTTTT
15	once	TRBD1	TRBJ1-1	TRBV5-1	CASRARQGGNTEAFF	TGCGCCAGCAGGGCCCGACAGGGAGGCAACACTGAAGCTTTCTTT
14	.	TRBD1	TRBJ1-1	TRBV11-2	CASSLRQGNTEAFF	TGTGCCAGCAGCCTGCGACAGGGGAACACTGAAGCTTTCTTT
13	.	TRBD1	TRBJ1-6	TRBV29-1	CSVDPGGGSPLHF	TGCAGCGTTGACCCAGGGGGTGGTTCACCCCTCCACTTT
16	.	TRBD1	TRBJ2-1	TRBV27	CASRVTGTGKGHEQFF	TGTGCCAGCAGAGTCACAGGGACAGGGAAGGGCCATGAGCAGTTCTTC
15	.	TRBD1	TRBJ2-7	TRBV5-4	CASRGRTGGSYEQYF	TGTGCCAGCAGGGGTAGGACAGGTGGAAGCTACGAGCAGTACTTC
16	once	TRBD2	TRBJ2-5	TRBV6-6	CASSSYLAGGEETQYF	TGTGCCAGCAGTTCTTATCTAGCGGGAGGCGAAGAGACCCAGTACTTC
13	.	.	TRBJ1-2	TRBV15	CATSSGGNYGYTF	TGTGCCACCAGCAGTGGGGGGAACTATGGCTACACCTTC
14	.	.	TRBJ2-1	TRBV18	CASSPYRENNEQFF	TGTGCCAGCTCACCTTATAGGGAGAACAATGAGCAGTTCTTC
13	.	TRBD1	TRBJ2-1	TRBV5-1	CASSRTGGSEQFF	TGCGCCAGCAGCCGTACAGGGGGCAGTGAGCAGTTCTTC
14	.	TRBD2	TRBJ2-7	TRBV9	CASSVSGRGYEQYF	TGTGCCAGCAGCGTGAGCGGGAGGGGGTACGAGCAGTACTTC
16	.	.	TRBJ1-1	TRBV21-1	CARGGDRTGAYTEAFF	TGTGCCAGGGGTGGGGACCGAACAGGGGCCTACACTGAAGCTTTCTTT
13	.	.	TRBJ1-1	TRBV5-5	CASSFGRYTEAFF	TGTGCCAGCAGCTTTGGCAGATACACTGAAGCTTTCTTT
12	once	.	TRBJ2-3	TRBV9	CASSGQMGTQYF	TGTGCCAGCAGCGGACAGATGGGTACGCAGTATTTT
12	few	.	TRBJ1-5	TRBV6-5	CASSYDRRTQHF	TGTGCCAGCAGTTACGATAGGAGGACCCAGCATTTT